This T cell receptor beta chain was documented in a study of OX40 agonist ivuxolimab in advanced cancers. Overall study results and limits: CD8+ T cells showed, on average, more clonal expansion than CD4+ cells. At 0.1 to 3.0 mg/kg, CD4+ and CD8+ blood T cells expanded clonally by week 6. The antigens recognized by the expanded peripheral T cells, that is their antigen specificity, were not determined.

On this clone: Its antigen is undetermined.

This CDR3 has 16 residues. The V and J ends lost 1 base and 1 base respectively, with 13 bases between them. The germline V gene has CDR1 LGHNA and CDR2 YSLEER. This table comes from immunoSEQ multiplex PCR, and its TCRdb copy is limited to in-frame clones, with some not included. The sample has about 13,000 clones, 82% seen once. The sample here was CD4+ or CD8+ T cells sorted from blood, taken in a trial of the OX40 agonist ivuxolimab. The TCR comes from an adult with an advanced solid tumor such as melanoma, head and neck, liver or kidney cancer. The rearrangement uses TRBV4-3 and TRBJ1-1, with unresolved D. The CDR3 region is CASSQGTEDRNTEAFF. The CDR3 DNA sequence: TGCGCCAGCAGCCAAGGGACGGAGGATAGGAACACTGAAGCTTTCTTT.